The 28 T cell receptor beta chains listed next were all sequenced from one sample in a study of T cells after yellow fever vaccination. TCRdb recomputed calls from the 5' RACE reads with MiXCR, one row per CDR3 protein. Here the sample spans about 45,000 distinct CDR3 sequences, roughly 7% being singletons. The sequences come from CD8+ T cells not binding an NS4B(214-222) dextramer, sorted from PBMCs, collected 45 days after the yellow fever booster vaccination. Every receptor here comes from a man aged 25-45 years who received the YFV17D yellow fever vaccine.

This clonotype has at least ten counts. This chain links TRBV9 with TRBJ2-2; 9 bases fit TRBD2. CDR3 length: 16 amino acids. Per germline, CDR1 SGDLS and CDR2 YYNGEE. The ends lost 0 bases at V and 8 bases at J; junction bases unmatched: 8. This CDR3 reads CASSVGDSGRLGELFF. For the CDR3, the DNA is TGTGCCAGCAGCGTAGGGGATAGCGGGAGATTAGGGGAGCTGTTTTTT.

This clonotype was counted many times. This chain connects TRBV11-2 to TRBJ2-1; maybe TRBD2 (5 bases). The CDR3 consists of 12 residues. Between the trimmed V and J ends, which lost 5 bases and 11 bases, there was a span of 13 bases. Germline values: CDR1 SGHAT, CDR2 FQNNGV. The CDR3, as DNA: TGTGCCAGCAGCCACTCGGGGTCGCAGCAGTTCTTC. Its translation is CASSHSGSQQFF. The full variable domain, completed using reference TRBV11-2 and TRBJ2-1, is EAGVAQSPRYKIIEKRQSVAFWCNPISGHATLYWYQQILGQGPKLLIQFQNNGVVDDSQLPKDRFSAERLKGVDSTLKIQPAKLEDSAVYLCASSHSGSQQFFGPGTRLTVL.

This clonotype was detected ten times or more. The chain uses TRBV4-2 and TRBJ1-6; D unclear. Germline loops: CDR1 LGHNA, CDR2 YNFKEQ. The CDR3 has 18 amino acids. V lost 0 bases and J lost 2, with 14 bases in between. The CDR3 protein is CASSQDGGRLPYNSPLHF. CDR3 nucleotides: TGTGCCAGCAGCCAAGATGGTGGGAGATTACCCTATAATTCACCCCTCCACTTT.

This clonotype was found many times. The rearrangement joins TRBV30 to TRBJ1-6, with a possible D match to TRBD1 (6 bases). Trimming stripped 0 bases from V and 6 bases from J, with 9 bases between. Per germline, CDR1 GTSNPN and CDR2 SVGIG (reference sequence). This CDR3 comprises 14 residues. The CDR3 loop is CAWSVQGGNSPLHF. DNA for the CDR3: TGTGCCTGGAGTGTACAGGGAGGTAATTCACCCCTCCACTTT. The whole variable domain, filled in from reference TRBV30 and TRBJ1-6, reads SQTIHQWPATLVQPVGSPLSLECTVEGTSNPNLYWYRQAAGRGLQLLFYSVGIGQISSEVPQNLSASRPQDRQFILSSKKLLLSDSGFYLCAWSVQGGNSPLHFGNGTRLTVT.

This clonotype was recorded many times. The J gene is TRBJ2-5, the V gene TRBV11-2; 9 positions match TRBD2. Germline V gene lookup returns CDR1 SGHAT and CDR2 FQNNGV. The CDR3 is 17 residues long. V lost 5 bases, J lost 4 bases, and 14 bases stayed unmatched. CDR3 loop: CASSPLGREGPRETQYF. In nucleotides, the CDR3 is TGTGCCAGCAGCCCCCTCGGGCGGGAGGGCCCTCGAGAGACCCAGTACTTC.

This clonotype was seen ten or more times. V usage is TRBV20-1 and J usage is TRBJ2-7; D is perhaps TRBD1 (5 bases). V was shortened by 1 base and J by 5 bases, with 12 bases between the two germline ends. The length of the CDR3 is 13 residues. CDR1 is DFQATT, CDR2 SNEGSKA, per germline (reference sequence). CDR3 in amino acids: CSARGGRAHEQYF. As DNA, the CDR3 is TGCAGTGCTAGAGGCGGCAGGGCGCACGAGCAGTACTTC.

The CDR3: CASSQEGLAAETQYF. The DNA of the CDR3 is TGTGCCAGCAGCCAAGAAGGACTAGCTGCTGAGACCCAGTACTTC. V and J are TRBV4-2 and TRBJ2-5, with TRBD2 matching over 8 bases. This CDR3 is 15 amino acids long. Germline-derived CDR1 and CDR2 are LGHNA and YNFKEQ. Trimming removed 0 bases from V and 5 bases from J; junction bases left unmatched: 5.

This CDR3 is CASSSVAGGLQETQYF. CDR3 nucleotides: TGCGCCAGCAGTTCCGTGGCGGGAGGTCTCCAAGAGACCCAGTACTTC. J is TRBJ2-5 and V is TRBV10-1, with 8 bases aligning to TRBD2. The CDR3 loop spans 16 amino acids. The germline CDR1 and CDR2 sequences are WNHNN and SYGVQD (reference sequence). The V segment lost 5 bases and the J segment 1 base; nucleotides outside the gene matches: 9.

This clonotype was picked up many times. The chain combines TRBV4-3 with TRBJ2-7; possible D gene TRBD2, 6 bases. Germline V CDR1 and CDR2: LGHNA, YSLEER. Trimming removed 1 base at V and 4 bases at J, with 17 bases between. The CDR3 length is 16 residues. CDR3 bases: TGCGCCAGCAGCCAAGTTTTTGGGGGGATATCGTACGAGCAGTACTTC. Translation: CASSQVFGGISYEQYF.

This clonotype occurred many times. The chain is built from TRBV30 and TRBJ1-1, with 9 bases identical to TRBD1. V lost 4 bases and J lost 2; bases outside the gene matches: 5. Germline-derived CDR1 and CDR2 are GTSNPN and SVGIG (reference sequence). The CDR3 sequence is 14 residues long. The CDR3 reads CAWTRDRANTEAFF. In DNA, the CDR3 is TGTGCCTGGACCCGGGACAGGGCAAACACTGAAGCTTTCTTT.

The table lists this clonotype with many counts. The chain's CDR3 is CASLSSGRASGELFF. CDR3 DNA sequence: TGTGCCAGCCTCTCCAGCGGGAGGGCCTCCGGGGAGCTGTTTTTT. V gene TRBV6-1 combines with J gene TRBJ2-2; 10 nucleotides match TRBD2. The CDR3 covers 15 residues. The junction had 9 bases not matched to a gene; V was cut back by 8 bases and J by 6 bases. CDR1 and CDR2 (germline): MNHNS, SASEGT.

Comments on this clonotype: This may arise from a read error, as a much more abundant clone is one base away. The chain combines TRBV5-6 with TRBJ2-1; TRBD2 is a possible D gene (6 bases). Germline-derived CDR1 and CDR2 are SGHDT and YYEEEE. The ends were cut back, 0 bases at V and 3 bases at J, with 10 bases in the middle. The CDR3 is 15 residues long. The CDR3 sequence: CASSLVGRVYNEQFF. CDR3 coding DNA: TGTGCCAGCAGCTTGGTCGGGAGAGTCTACAATGAGCAGTTCTTC. The full variable domain, rest sourced from reference TRBV5-6 and TRBJ2-1, is DAGVTQSPTHLIKTRGQQVTLRCSPKSGHDTVSWYQQALGQGPQFIFQYYEEEERQRGNFPDRFSGHQFPNYSSELNVNALLLGDSALYLCASSLVGRVYNEQFFGPGTRLTVL.

This clonotype occurred a few times. This chain uses TRBV19 with TRBJ2-1, with D possibly being TRBD2 (6 bases). Trimming removed 7 bases from V and 2 bases from J, with 15 bases in between. Germline V gene lookup returns CDR1 LNHDA and CDR2 SQIVND (reference sequence). The length of the CDR3 is 15 residues. This chain's CDR3 is CASTSTSRPYNEQFF. Here the CDR3 DNA reads TGTGCCAGTACTTCCACTAGCCGCCCCTACAATGAGCAGTTCTTC.

This clonotype was counted only a few times. The V call is TRBV30, the J call TRBJ1-2; a possible D gene is TRBD1 (5 bases). Germline loops: CDR1 GTSNPN, CDR2 SVGIG (reference sequence). There are 13 residues in the CDR3. Trimming stripped 4 bases from V and 4 bases from J, with 13 bases between. The CDR3 reads CAWTGGGIYGYTF. The CDR3 bases are TGTGCCTGGACCGGGGGGGGGATCTATGGCTACACCTTC.

The chain combines TRBV19 with TRBJ2-7; D might be TRBD1 (5 bases). V lost 7 bases, J lost 3 bases, and 13 bases lay in between. The CDR3 consists of 13 residues. The germline gives CDR1 LNHDA, CDR2 SQIVND (reference sequence). CDR3: CASTDSTSYEQYF. Written as DNA, the CDR3 is TGTGCCAGTACCGACAGCACAAGCTACGAGCAGTACTTC.

This clonotype was counted a few times. The V gene is TRBV10-2, the J gene TRBJ2-5, with TRBD2 matching 13 bases. The junction had 5 bases not matched to a gene; V was cut back by 0 bases and J by 1 base. Germline V CDR1 and CDR2: WSHSY, SAAADI. This CDR3 has 18 amino acids. CDR3: CASSESGLAGYLQETQYF. In DNA, the CDR3 is TGCGCCAGCAGTGAGTCGGGACTAGCGGGGTACCTCCAAGAGACCCAGTACTTC.

The sample holds many counts of this clonotype. CDR3 DNA: TGCGCCAGCAGCTTGGAGGGGACTGGGATCTTCGAGCAGTACTTC. Translating it yields CASSLEGTGIFEQYF. The chain carries TRBV5-1 and TRBJ2-7; D might be TRBD2 (6 bases). The germline gives CDR1 SGHRS, CDR2 YFSETQ. This CDR3 contains 15 residues. With 0 bases removed from V and 6 bases from J, the gap between germline ends came to 16 bases.

This clonotype appeared a few times. CDR3 in amino acids: CASSLTARATAWHEQYF. Written as DNA, the CDR3 is TGTGCCAGCAGCTTGACGGCAAGGGCGACCGCTTGGCACGAGCAGTACTTC. The chain is built from TRBV5-6 and TRBJ2-7; no firm D call. CDR1 and CDR2 (germline): SGHDT, YYEEEE. This CDR3 spans 17 amino acids. V was trimmed by 1 base and J by 5 bases, leaving 22 bases between them.

At least ten counts were recorded for this clonotype. An end of the junction does not agree with germline; a read error may underlie this. This sequence joins TRBV6-2 or TRBV6-3 and TRBJ2-1, with a possible D match to TRBD2 (6 bases). CDR1 and CDR2 (germline): MNHEY, SVGEGT. The CDR3 covers 12 residues. Here the CDR3 DNA reads TGTGCCAGCAGCCTGCTGGAGGGTGAGCGGTTCTTC. Translated, it gives CASSLLEGERFF.

This clonotype was observed at least ten times. The rearrangement joins TRBV27 to TRBJ2-3; the match to TRBD2 covers 12 bases. After removal of 2 bases from V and 1 base from J, the junction contained 4 bases not matched to a gene. The germline V gene encodes CDR1 MNHEY and CDR2 SMNVEV (reference sequence). The length of the CDR3 is 17 residues. CDR3 sequence reads: CASSLTSGRRGTDTQYF. The CDR3 DNA reads as TGTGCCAGCAGTTTAACTAGCGGGAGGAGGGGCACAGATACGCAGTATTTT.

This clonotype was observed at least ten times. The chain couples TRBV5-1 to TRBJ2-7, with 7 bases matching TRBD1. The germline V gene encodes CDR1 SGHRS and CDR2 YFSETQ. The CDR3 covers 14 residues. V shed 0 bases and J 3 bases; nucleotides not matched to a gene: 3. The CDR3 DNA reads as TGCGCCAGCAGCTTGGGACAGGGCCTCTACGAGCAGTACTTC. Translated, it gives CASSLGQGLYEQYF.

This clonotype was seen at least ten times. This chain uses TRBV3-1 with TRBJ2-1; D unclear. The CDR3 covers 14 residues. The germline V and J ends were trimmed by 3 bases and 5 bases, with 11 bases remaining between them. Germline lookup yields CDR1 LGHDT and CDR2 YNNKEL (reference sequence). Here the CDR3 DNA reads TGTGCCAGCAGCCATTTCGACGAGGACAATGAGCAGTTCTTC. Residues: CASSHFDEDNEQFF.

This chain links TRBV11-2 with TRBJ1-1; a possible D gene is TRBD1 (6 bases). V was cut by 4 bases and J by 4 bases, with 16 bases left in between. Germline V gene lookup returns CDR1 SGHAT and CDR2 FQNNGV. There are 15 residues in the CDR3. The CDR3 protein is CASSSLLGHSTEAFF. The CDR3 DNA is TGTGCCAGCAGCTCCCTCCTGGGACATAGCACTGAAGCTTTCTTT.

This clonotype was detected only a few times. This sequence joins TRBV24-1 and TRBJ2-7, with 15 bases identical to TRBD2. CDR1 is KGHDR, CDR2 SFDVKD, per germline. Germline trimming cut 3 bases from V and 5 bases from J; bases unmatched to any gene: 4. This CDR3 region has 16 residues. CDR3 loop: CATSDGTSGRYDEQYF. The CDR3 region has the DNA TGTGCCACCAGTGATGGGACTAGCGGGAGGTACGACGAGCAGTACTTC.

This clonotype was counted ten times or more. This rearrangement joins TRBV5-1 to TRBJ2-7; a possible D gene is TRBD1 (5 bases). Trimming shortened V by 1 base and J by 5 bases, and 7 bases separated the two germline ends. Looked up from germline, CDR1 is SGHRS and CDR2 is YFSETQ. The CDR3 is made up of 12 amino acids. The CDR3 DNA sequence: TGCGCCAGCAGCTTGTCAGGGAACGAGCAGTACTTC. Translation: CASSLSGNEQYF.

This clonotype was recorded at least ten times. This chain joins TRBV6-5 and TRBJ2-7; 8 bases agree with TRBD2. CDR3 length: 16 residues. The germline CDR1 and CDR2 sequences are MNHEY and SVGAGI. V shed 5 bases and J 4 bases; nucleotides not matched to a gene: 13. CDR3 region: CASSTWGTGGPYEQYF. The DNA for the CDR3 is TGTGCCAGCAGTACATGGGGGACGGGAGGGCCGTACGAGCAGTACTTC.

Ten or more counts support this clonotype. The chain joins TRBV12-3 or TRBV12-4 to TRBJ2-3; D possibly corresponds to TRBD1 (6 bases). V lost 6 bases and J 6 bases, leaving 16 bases between the germline ends. The CDR3 totals 14 residues. The CDR3 sequence: CASSPQGRVDTQYF. The CDR3 nucleotides are TGTGCCAGCAGCCCCCAGGGGCGGGTTGATACGCAGTATTTT.

In this sample, this clonotype turned up many times. V usage is TRBV5-6 and J usage is TRBJ2-1, with a possible D match to TRBD1 (5 bases). There are 15 residues in the CDR3. Trimming left V 4 bases short and J 4 bases short, with 15 bases between. Germline assignment: CDR1 SGHDT and CDR2 YYEEEE. DNA of the CDR3: TGTGCCAGCAGCACTGACAGCGAATTTTACAATGAGCAGTTCTTC. As protein: CASSTDSEFYNEQFF.